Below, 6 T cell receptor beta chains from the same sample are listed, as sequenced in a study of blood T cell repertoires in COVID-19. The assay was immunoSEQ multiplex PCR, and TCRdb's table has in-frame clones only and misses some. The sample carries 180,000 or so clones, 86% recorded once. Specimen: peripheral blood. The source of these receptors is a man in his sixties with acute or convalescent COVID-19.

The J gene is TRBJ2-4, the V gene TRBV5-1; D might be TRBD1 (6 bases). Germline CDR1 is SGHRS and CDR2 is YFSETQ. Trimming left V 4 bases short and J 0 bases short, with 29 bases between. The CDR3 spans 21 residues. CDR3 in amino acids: CASSPRVGAGVGEIAKNIQYF. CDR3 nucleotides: TGCGCCAGCAGCCCCCGAGTGGGTGCAGGGGTGGGGGAGATAGCCAAAAACATTCAGTACTTC.

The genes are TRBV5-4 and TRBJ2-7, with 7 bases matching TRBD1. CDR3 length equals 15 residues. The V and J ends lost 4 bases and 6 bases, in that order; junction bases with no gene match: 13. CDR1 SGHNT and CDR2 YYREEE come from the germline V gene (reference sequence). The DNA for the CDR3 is TGTGCCAGCAGCCCACCATCCCTAAACAGGGGCGAGCAGTACTTC. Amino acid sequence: CASSPPSLNRGEQYF. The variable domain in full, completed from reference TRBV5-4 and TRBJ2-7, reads ETGVTQSPTHLIKTRGQQVTLRCSSQSGHNTVSWYQQALGQGPQFIFQYYREEENGRGNFPPRFSGLQFPNYSSELNVNALELDDSALYLCASSPPSLNRGEQYFGPGTRLTVT.

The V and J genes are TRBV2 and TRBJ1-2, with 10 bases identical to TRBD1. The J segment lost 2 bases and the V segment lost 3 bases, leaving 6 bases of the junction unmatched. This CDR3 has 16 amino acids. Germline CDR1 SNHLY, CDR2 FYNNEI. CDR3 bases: TGTGCCAGCAGTGATCTACCGGGACAGGGGAACTATGGCTACACCTTC. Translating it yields CASSDLPGQGNYGYTF.

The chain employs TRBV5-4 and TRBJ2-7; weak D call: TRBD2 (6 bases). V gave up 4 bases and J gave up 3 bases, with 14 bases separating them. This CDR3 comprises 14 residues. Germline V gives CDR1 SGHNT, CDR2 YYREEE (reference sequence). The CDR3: CASSRRDSFYEQYF. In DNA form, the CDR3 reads TGTGCCAGCAGCCGCCGGGACTCTTTCTACGAGCAGTACTTC.

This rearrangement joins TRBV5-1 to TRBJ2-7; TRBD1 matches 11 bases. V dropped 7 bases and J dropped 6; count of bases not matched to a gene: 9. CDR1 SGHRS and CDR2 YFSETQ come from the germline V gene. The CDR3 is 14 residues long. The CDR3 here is CASRGQGALVEQYF. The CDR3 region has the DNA TGCGCCAGCCGAGGACAGGGGGCTCTCGTCGAGCAGTACTTC.

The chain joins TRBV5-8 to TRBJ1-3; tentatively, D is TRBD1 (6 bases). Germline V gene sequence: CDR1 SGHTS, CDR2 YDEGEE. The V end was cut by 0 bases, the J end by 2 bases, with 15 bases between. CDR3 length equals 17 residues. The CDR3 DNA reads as TGTGCCAGCAGCTTGGAGGGGGTCAGATCGGCTGGAAACACCATATATTTT. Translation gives CASSLEGVRSAGNTIYF. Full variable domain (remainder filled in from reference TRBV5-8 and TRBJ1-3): EAGVTQSPTHLIKTRGQQATLRCSPISGHTSVYWYQQALGLGLQFLLWYDEGEERNRGNFPPRFSGRQFPNYSSELNVNALELEDSALYLCASSLEGVRSAGNTIYFGEGSWLTVV.